The rows below give T cell receptor beta chains drawn from one sample of a study of shared clonotypes between healthy human individuals. Sequenced by immunoSEQ multiplex PCR; TCRdb stores in-frame clones only, minus some. This sample has about 1 million clones, with about three quarters found just once. The source material was memory CD4+ T cells sorted from blood. These receptors came from a man younger than 35 in good health. The CDR3 runs from the conserved cysteine through the conserved F or W. A D gene is named only where the DNA matches it firmly. The listing skips clone size in some rows; elsewhere it reads once, few, many or a size class.

size	J	D	V	CDR3	DNA
NA	TRBJ2-2	NA	TRBV19	CASKSAGFLDTGELFF	TGTGCCAGTAAGTCGGCTGGGTTCTTGGACACCGGGGAGCTGTTTTTT
NA	TRBJ1-5	NA	TRBV7-2	CASSPQTGNNQPQHF	TGTGCCAGCAGCCCTCAAACAGGGAACAATCAGCCCCAGCATTTT
few	TRBJ1-1	TRBD1	TRBV6-1	CASSLDRGRRTEAFF	TGTGCCAGCAGTCTCGACAGGGGGCGAAGGACTGAAGCTTTCTTT
NA	TRBJ2-1	TRBD2	TRBV4-1	CASSPLDSGRAGSEQFF	TGCGCCAGCAGCCCCCTAGATAGCGGGAGGGCCGGAAGTGAGCAGTTCTTC
NA	TRBJ2-7	TRBD2	TRBV30	CAWSYGGSSYEQYF	TGTGCCTGGAGTTACGGGGGGAGCTCCTACGAGCAGTACTTC
NA	TRBJ2-2	NA	TRBV5-6	CASSQPPGELFF	TGTGCCAGCAGCCAACCTCCCGGGGAGCTGTTTTTT
few	TRBJ2-2	TRBD2	TRBV4-1	CASSQAWASGSPGELFF	TGCGCCAGCAGCCAAGCTTGGGCTAGCGGGAGCCCCGGGGAGCTGTTTTTT
NA	TRBJ2-1	NA	TRBV7-9	CASGVNEQFF	TGTGCCAGCGGGGTCAATGAGCAGTTCTTC
NA	TRBJ2-2	NA	TRBV7-7	CASSLEDKAGELFF	TGTGCTAGCAGCTTAGAGGATAAGGCCGGGGAGCTGTTTTTT
once	TRBJ2-5	NA	TRBV10-3	CAISGDGGQYF	TGTGCCATCAGTGGGGATGGTGGGCAGTACTTC
NA	TRBJ1-6	TRBD1	TRBV18	CASSPGTGSNNSPLHF	TGTGCCAGCTCACCAGGGACAGGGTCGAATAATTCACCCCTCCACTTT
few	TRBJ1-4	NA	TRBV6-1	CASSTLRTGNEKLFF	TGTGCCAGCAGTACCTTACGGACGGGTAATGAAAAACTGTTTTTT
NA	TRBJ1-5	NA	TRBV7-2	CASSPVLGVVGNQPQHF	TGTGCCAGCAGCCCGGTCCTGGGGGTAGTGGGCAATCAGCCCCAGCATTTT
few	TRBJ2-1	NA	TRBV10-3	CAISESKGGDDEQFF	TGTGCCATCAGTGAGTCGAAGGGGGGAGATGATGAGCAGTTCTTC
few	TRBJ1-2	NA	TRBV30	CAWSRREFNYGYTF	TGTGCCTGGAGTAGGCGGGAGTTTAACTATGGCTACACCTTC
few	TRBJ1-2	NA	TRBV30	CAWSVDENYGYTF	TGTGCCTGGAGTGTAGACGAGAACTATGGCTACACCTTC
NA	TRBJ2-7	NA	TRBV30	CAWSVGGGKYEQYF	TGTGCCTGGAGTGTGGGAGGGGGCAAGTACGAGCAGTACTTC
once	TRBJ2-7	NA	TRBV15	CATSRGGYEQYF	TGTGCCACCAGCAGAGGAGGTTACGAGCAGTACTTC
NA	TRBJ1-6	TRBD1	TRBV11-3	CASSTGQASPLHF	TGTGCCAGCAGCACCGGACAGGCTTCCCCCCTCCACTTT
once	TRBJ1-1	NA	TRBV11-2	CASSLQTEAFF	TGTGCCAGCAGCCTACAAACTGAAGCTTTCTTT
many	TRBJ1-5	NA	TRBV28	CASSLGVRQPQHF	TGTGCCAGCAGTTTGGGGGTACGTCAGCCCCAGCATTTT
few	TRBJ2-1	NA	TRBV6-5	CASRKQGRGYNEQFF	TGTGCCAGCAGAAAACAGGGGAGGGGGTACAATGAGCAGTTCTTC
NA	TRBJ2-2	TRBD1	TRBV5-1	CASSFSGGNTGELFF	TGCGCCAGCAGCTTTTCAGGGGGCAACACCGGGGAGCTGTTTTTT
NA	TRBJ1-1	NA	TRBV5-4	CASSPNPGQNTEAFF	TGTGCCAGCAGCCCAAACCCGGGACAGAACACTGAAGCTTTCTTT
NA	TRBJ2-1	NA	TRBV10-1	CASKDNYNEQFF	TGCGCCAGCAAAGACAATTACAATGAGCAGTTCTTC